A selection of T cell receptor beta chains follows, all from one sample in a study of human T cells and chemical hapten exposure. In TCRdb, the RACE reads were re-called with MiXCR into one record per CDR3 protein. The repertoire holds approximately 52,000 distinct CDR3 sequences, with about 9.4% as singletons. Source: whole blood, taken in connection with sensitization to the hapten diphenylcyclopropenone (DPC). The receptors shown here come from a woman in her thirties or forties with alopecia areata. Some clones in this sample may be carry-over from other donors' samples. Both conserved end residues are part of each CDR3. D genes are given only for firm matches. Not every row has a clone size; where given, it reads once, few, many or a size class.

abundance | j_gene | d_gene | len | v_gene | CDR3nt | CDR3aa
few | TRBJ1-2 | TRBD1 | 15 | TRBV6-5 | TGTGCCAGCAGTCCCCGGGACAGGGTTCGGTATGGCTACACCTTC | CASSPRDRVRYGYTF
many | TRBJ1-5 | - | 13 | TRBV30 | TGTGCCTGGAGTCCCACGCCCAATCAGCCCCAGCATTTT | CAWSPTPNQPQHF
many | TRBJ2-3 | TRBD1 | 16 | TRBV6-4 | TGTGCCAGCAGTCCCGGACAGGCGGACAGCACAGATACGCAGTATTTT | CASSPGQADSTDTQYF
many | TRBJ2-7 | - | 12 | TRBV9 | TGTGCCAGGAAAAGGAAAACCTACGAGCAGTACTTC | CARKRKTYEQYF
many | TRBJ2-7 | TRBD1 | 15 | TRBV18 | TGTGCCAGCTCACCAACGGGGACAGGGGATGGCGAGCAGTACTTC | CASSPTGTGDGEQYF
many | TRBJ1-4 | - | 15 | TRBV4-2 | TGTGCCAGCAGCCAAGAGGAAGGAGGGGCTGAAAAACTGTTTTTT | CASSQEEGGAEKLFF
many | TRBJ1-1 | - | 14 | TRBV20-1 | TGCAGTGCTAGAGTTGCAGGGTGGGACACTGAAGCTTTCTTT | CSARVAGWDTEAFF
- | TRBJ1-6 | TRBD1 | 18 | TRBV27 | TGTGCCAGCAGTTTCCCGGGACAGTACGACTCCTATAATTCACCCCTCCACTTT | CASSFPGQYDSYNSPLHF
- | TRBJ1-4 | - | 14 | TRBV4-3 | TGCGCCAGCAGCCAAGAAACAGGGATTGAAAAACTGTTTTTT | CASSQETGIEKLFF
many | TRBJ1-2 | TRBD1 | 13 | TRBV7-2 | TGTGCCAGCAGATTCTCACAGGGGTATGGCTACACCTTC | CASRFSQGYGYTF
many | TRBJ1-2 | - | 13 | TRBV7-8 | TGTGCCAGCAGCTTGGGCTTAATGAAAGGCTACACCTTC | CASSLGLMKGYTF
many | TRBJ1-6 | - | 15 | TRBV12-3/TRBV12-4 | TGTGCCAGCACCTTCAGGAACTCCTATAATTCACCCCTCCACTTT | CASTFRNSYNSPLHF
many | TRBJ2-7 | TRBD2 | 13 | TRBV30 | TGTGCCTGGGTTCCGGGGGGGGCCTACGAGCAGTACTTC | CAWVPGGAYEQYF
many | TRBJ2-1 | TRBD1 | 14 | TRBV9 | TGTGCCAGCAGCGTTGGGACAGCCTACAATGAGCAGTTCTTC | CASSVGTAYNEQFF
- | TRBJ1-3 | - | 16 | TRBV7-2 | TGTGCCAGCAGCTTAGCGGTAAGAAGCTCTGGAAACACCATATATTTT | CASSLAVRSSGNTIYF
many | TRBJ1-2 | TRBD1 | 16 | TRBV3-1 | TGTGCCAGCAGCGGAGGAGTCTACAGGGGGCATGAGGGCTACACCTTC | CASSGGVYRGHEGYTF
few | TRBJ1-1 | - | 13 | TRBV2 | TGTGCCAGCAGTGAAGCATCAAGGACTGAAGCTTTCTTT | CASSEASRTEAFF
- | TRBJ1-1 | TRBD1 | 13 | TRBV7-2 | TGTGCCAGCAGCTTACGTGGACAGGGCGGCGCTTTCTTT | CASSLRGQGGAFF
few | TRBJ1-1 | - | 13 | TRBV14 | TGTGCCAGCAGCCAAGGGATTGTCACTGAAGCTTTCTTT | CASSQGIVTEAFF
few | TRBJ1-1 | - | 13 | TRBV7-9 | TGTGCCAGCAGCTTAGGCAGGGCCACTGAAGCTTTCTTT | CASSLGRATEAFF
many | TRBJ2-7 | - | 13 | TRBV6-1 | TGTGCCAGCAGTGAAGTCCCAGGGTACGAGCAGTACTTC | CASSEVPGYEQYF
few | TRBJ2-7 | TRBD2 | 15 | TRBV28 | TGTGCCAGCACCCCGTGGGGTAGCGGGGCCTACGAGCAGTACTTC | CASTPWGSGAYEQYF
- | TRBJ2-1 | TRBD2 | 15 | TRBV4-2 | TGTGCCAGCAGCCAGACCGGGACTAGCTTCAATGAGCAGTTCTTC | CASSQTGTSFNEQFF
medium-sized | TRBJ1-6 | - | 15 | TRBV20-1 | TGCAGTGCTAGGACCCCGCCAGGGGATAATTCACCCCTCCACTTT | CSARTPPGDNSPLHF
many | TRBJ2-1 | - | 12 | TRBV5-5 | TGTGCCAGCAGTACAAGGGGCAATGAGCAGTTCTTC | CASSTRGNEQFF
- | TRBJ1-2 | - | 15 | TRBV20-1 | TGCAGTGCTAGCGGACAGTGGGGGCGAGACTATGGCTACACCTTC | CSASGQWGRDYGYTF
many | TRBJ2-7 | - | 15 | TRBV6-5 | TGTGCCAGCAGTTCCCCCGGGACACTAAGTTACGAGCAGTACTTC | CASSSPGTLSYEQYF
many | TRBJ2-5 | - | 13 | TRBV12-3/TRBV12-4 | TGTGCCAGCACCCAGGACTTCCAAGAGACCCAGTACTTC | CASTQDFQETQYF
many | TRBJ1-1 | - | 14 | TRBV3-1 | TGTGCCAGCAGCCAAGAGGGAGGAGGGTCTGAAGCTTTCTTT | CASSQEGGGSEAFF
many | TRBJ1-2 | - | 15 | TRBV18 | TGTGCCAGCTCACCAGGTCTGTCAGATAACTATGGCTACACCTTC | CASSPGLSDNYGYTF